The next 25 T cell receptor beta chains were all read from a single sample in a study of Graves' ophthalmopathy and Graves' hyperthyroidism. The TCR beta CDR3 regions underwent amplification from RNA transcripts. First-round RT-PCR employed HTBI primers, with a second-round multiplex PCR after it. TCRdb reanalysed the multiplex PCR reads using MiXCR and keeps one entry per CDR3 protein. The table records roughly 610,000 distinct CDR3 sequences, about a fifth of them present only once. Sequenced material: peripheral blood. These receptors were collected from a woman aged 18-29 years with stable Graves' hyperthyroidism. Some clones in this sample may be carry-over from other donors' samples.

This clonotype was recorded many times. This chain links TRBV4-1 with TRBJ1-1, with D perhaps TRBD1 (5 bases). The germline V and J ends were trimmed by 1 base and 7 bases, with 10 bases remaining between them. The CDR3 loop spans 13 amino acids. Looked up from germline, CDR1 is MGHRA and CDR2 is YSYEKL. The CDR3 is CASSQVGQGEAFF. The CDR3 coding sequence is TGCGCCAGCAGCCAAGTGGGGCAGGGTGAAGCTTTCTTT.

The chain couples TRBV6-2 or TRBV6-3 to TRBJ1-1, with 8 bases aligning to TRBD1. The CDR3 extends over 16 amino acids. With V trimmed by 4 bases and J by 3 bases, 10 bases remained unmatched. CDR1 and CDR2 from the germline V gene are MNHEY and SVGEGT. The CDR3 region has the DNA TGTGCCAGCAGTTCACGACAGGGGAGATCGTACACTGAAGCTTTCTTT. Protein sequence: CASSSRQGRSYTEAFF.

This clonotype was found many times. This chain uses TRBV6-1 with TRBJ1-5; D might be TRBD1 (6 bases). The CDR3 is 15 amino acids. The V gene's germline CDR1 is MNHNS and CDR2 SASEGT. Trimming cost V 8 bases and J 5 bases, with 19 bases left between them. CDR3 protein: CASDLNGGAYQPQHF. For the CDR3, the DNA is TGTGCCAGCGACCTTAATGGGGGGGCCTATCAGCCCCAGCATTTT.

There are a few counts of this clonotype. Given a much more abundant clone one base away, this may be a read error. This chain links TRBV3-1 with TRBJ2-7; the D is unclear. Germline CDR1 LGHDT, CDR2 YNNKEL (reference sequence). V was clipped by 3 bases and J by 2 bases, with 5 bases between them. The CDR3 loop spans 12 amino acids. CDR3 protein: CASSHETYEQYF. The CDR3 coding sequence is TGTGCCAGCAGCCACGAAACCTACGAGCAGTACTTC.

This clonotype was counted at least ten times. This chain uses TRBV25-1 with TRBJ1-3; 10 bases are a match to TRBD1. This CDR3 is 14 amino acids long. Germline-derived CDR1 and CDR2 are MGHDK and SYGVNS. V shed 4 bases and J 7 bases; nucleotides not matched to a gene: 4. CDR3 bases: TGTGCCAGCAGTGGACAGGGGGCAGAGAACACCATATATTTT. Translating gives CASSGQGAENTIYF.

This clonotype was counted many times. The chain employs TRBV19 and TRBJ1-5; a weak D match, TRBD1 (5 bases). V was clipped by 6 bases and J by 1 base, with 16 bases between them. Germline CDR1 and CDR2: LNHDA and SQIVND (reference sequence). This CDR3 region has 16 residues. As DNA, the CDR3 is TGTGCCAGTAGGATCACCGGGACGGTGAGCAATCAGCCCCAGCATTTT. This encodes CASRITGTVSNQPQHF.

The chain links TRBV7-6 to TRBJ2-7, with D perhaps TRBD2 (5 bases). The germline V gene encodes CDR1 SGHVS and CDR2 FNYEAQ. The CDR3 spans 15 residues. V dropped 4 bases and J dropped 3 bases, with 16 bases sitting between them. Here the CDR3 DNA reads TGTGCCAGCAGCTCGGCCAGCGGCTTATTCTACGAGCAGTACTTC. The encoded protein is CASSSASGLFYEQYF.

As regards this clonotype: This may be a read error: a much more frequent sequence differs by one nucleotide. V gene TRBV24-1 combines with J gene TRBJ1-1, with D maybe TRBD1 (6 bases). The CDR3 runs 13 residues. Trimming pared 7 bases from V and 3 bases from J, leaving 11 bases between. CDR1 and CDR2 from the germline V gene are KGHDR and SFDVKD. The CDR3 here is CATRREGDTEAFF. Written as DNA, the CDR3 is TGTGCCACCAGGAGAGAGGGGGACACTGAAGCTTTCTTT.

This clonotype was detected many times. V gene TRBV15 combines with J gene TRBJ1-3, with TRBD1 matching over 9 bases. V shed 5 bases, J shed 4 bases, and the junction held 6 bases outside the gene matches. Germline lookup yields CDR1 LNHNV and CDR2 YYDKDF (reference sequence). CDR3 length: 15 residues. CDR3 region: CATSRTGTGGNTIYF. Here the CDR3 DNA reads TGTGCCACCAGCCGAACCGGGACAGGGGGAAACACCATATATTTT.

This clonotype was detected ten times or more. The chain is built from TRBV20-1 and TRBJ2-5; 12 bases fit TRBD2. Germline CDR1 DFQATT, CDR2 SNEGSKA (reference sequence). The CDR3 is 14 amino acids. Germline trimming cut 5 bases from V and 4 bases from J; bases unmatched to any gene: 5. CDR3 protein: CSAALAGGTETQYF. The CDR3 coding sequence is TGCAGTGCTGCTCTAGCGGGGGGGACAGAGACCCAGTACTTC.

This clonotype occurred a few times. The chain joins TRBV4-1 to TRBJ1-3, with D uncertain. Trimming took off 4 bases at V and 0 bases at J, with 10 bases between the two ends. The CDR3 is 15 amino acids. Germline V gene data show CDR1 as MGHRA and CDR2 as YSYEKL. CDR3 region: CASSRPTSSGNTIYF. CDR3 nucleotide sequence: TGCGCCAGCAGCCGCCCGACGAGCTCTGGAAACACCATATATTTT.

In its sample, this clonotype was seen a few times. This chain joins TRBV20-1 and TRBJ1-1; a weak D match, TRBD1 (6 bases). V lost 4 bases to trimming and J lost 1 base, with 13 bases between them. In germline, CDR1 is DFQATT, CDR2 SNEGSKA (reference sequence). The CDR3 is 14 amino acids. CDR3 protein: CSATLGQRNTEAFF. As DNA, the CDR3 is TGCAGTGCTACCCTTGGACAGAGGAACACTGAAGCTTTCTTT.

This clonotype was seen more than once but under ten times. The genes are TRBV12-3 or TRBV12-4 and TRBJ2-7; 8 bases fit TRBD1. V shed 6 bases, J shed 6 bases, and the junction held 13 bases outside the gene matches. The CDR3 consists of 15 residues. The CDR3 DNA reads TGTGCCAGCAGAAGAGTCCCAGGGGGCCTCCCCGAGCAGTACTTC. Translation: CASRRVPGGLPEQYF.

This chain uses TRBV12-5 with TRBJ1-1; TRBD1 agrees at 10 bases. This CDR3 has 15 residues. The V gene end was trimmed by 2 bases and the J gene end by 7 bases; junction bases not matched to a gene: 7. Germline loops: CDR1 LGHNT, CDR2 FRNRAP. The CDR3 bases are TGTGCTAGTGGTTTGAGACAGGGGGCGTTTGGTGAAGCTTTCTTT. Translated: CASGLRQGAFGEAFF. Complete variable domain (other parts from reference TRBV12-5 and TRBJ1-1): DARVTQTPRHKVTEMGQEVTMRCQPILGHNTVFWYRQTMMQGLELLAYFRNRAPLDDSGMPKDRFSAEMPDATLATLKIQPSEPRDSAVYFCASGLRQGAFGEAFFGQGTRLTVV.

This clonotype was observed many times. The chain recombines TRBV29-1 with TRBJ2-5; weak D call: TRBD2 (6 bases). The CDR3 runs to 14 residues. CDR1 and CDR2 from the germline V gene are SQVTM and ANQGSEA. V was pared by 4 bases and J by 7 bases, with 19 bases between. This CDR3 reads CSVVSLASVPTQYF. As DNA, the CDR3 is TGCAGCGTTGTATCCCTTGCTAGCGTACCGACCCAGTACTTC.

This clonotype appeared a single time. The V gene is TRBV27, the J gene TRBJ2-7; D perhaps matches TRBD2 (6 bases). V lost 5 bases and J lost 1, with 18 bases in between. CDR1 MNHEY and CDR2 SMNVEV come from the germline V gene (reference sequence). CDR3 length equals 16 residues. CDR3 sequence: CASSTGLRGKSYEQYF. The DNA for the CDR3 is TGTGCCAGCAGTACGGGACTGAGGGGAAAGTCCTACGAGCAGTACTTC.

This clonotype came up many times. The genes are TRBV28 and TRBJ1-5, with 8 bases that match TRBD1. Trimming took 8 bases from V and 6 from J; bases not matched to a gene: 12. There are 15 residues in the CDR3. Per the germline V gene, CDR1 is MDHEN and CDR2 is SYDVKM. CDR3 DNA sequence: TGTGCCAGCGGAAAGACAGGGGCGGGTGTTCAGCCCCAGCATTTT. Its protein product is CASGKTGAGVQPQHF.

This clonotype was picked up many times. The chain uses TRBV7-9 and TRBJ1-1, with TRBD1 matching over 9 bases. This CDR3 is built from 15 residues. The V gene end was trimmed by 5 bases and the J gene end by 2 bases; junction bases not matched to a gene: 6. Looked up from germline, CDR1 is SEHNR and CDR2 is FQNEAQ (reference sequence). CDR3 residues: CASSRGQGDNTEAFF. The DNA for the CDR3 is TGTGCCAGCAGCAGGGGACAGGGTGATAACACTGAAGCTTTCTTT.

Only a few counts were recorded for this clonotype. The chain couples TRBV19 to TRBJ2-3, with no clear D. Trimming took 0 bases from V and 1 from J, leaving 5 bases between them. The length of the CDR3 is 14 residues. Germline CDR1 LNHDA, CDR2 SQIVND (reference sequence). The CDR3 region has the DNA TGTGCCAGTAGTATAGATCGGCGCACAGATACGCAGTATTTT. Residues: CASSIDRRTDTQYF.

This clonotype was observed at least ten times. V and J are TRBV2 and TRBJ1-2; TRBD1 is a possible D gene (6 bases). The CDR3 contains 13 residues. Germline V gene sequence: CDR1 SNHLY, CDR2 FYNNEI. Deletions cut 3 bases from V and 5 bases from J, with 10 bases between. DNA for the CDR3: TGTGCCAGCAGTGAGCAGGGGACGTATGGCTACACCTTC. It translates to CASSEQGTYGYTF.

V is TRBV9 and J is TRBJ2-5; D possibly corresponds to TRBD2 (7 bases). The CDR3 is 16 residues long. Germline V gene sequence: CDR1 SGDLS, CDR2 YYNGEE. Trimming stripped 1 base from V and 1 base from J, with 14 bases between. The chain's CDR3 is CASSVNDGGPQETQYF. CDR3 bases: TGTGCCAGCAGCGTAAATGACGGGGGGCCCCAAGAGACCCAGTACTTC.

As regards this clonotype: A much more abundant neighbour one base away suggests this may be a read error. The chain combines TRBV6-1 with TRBJ1-1; tentative D call: TRBD1 (5 bases). The CDR3 contains 14 residues. CDR1 MNHNS and CDR2 SASEGT come from the germline V gene. This CDR3 is CASRAGNVNTEACF. CDR3 coding DNA: TGTGCCAGCAGAGCAGGGAATGTGAACACTGAAGCTTGCTTT.

This clonotype occurred many times. The genes are TRBV2 and TRBJ2-7; weak D call: TRBD2 (6 bases). The CDR3 is 13 residues long. V dropped 1 base and J dropped 5 bases, with 9 bases sitting between them. Looked up from germline, CDR1 is SNHLY and CDR2 is FYNNEI. Written as DNA, the CDR3 is TGTGCCAGCAGTGAAGGGCGGGGCGACGAGCAGTACTTC. Its protein is CASSEGRGDEQYF.

This chain links TRBV6-1 with TRBJ1-5; 7 positions agree with TRBD1. Germline trimming cut 6 bases from V and 4 bases from J; bases unmatched to any gene: 6. The CDR3 extends over 14 amino acids. Germline V gives CDR1 MNHNS, CDR2 SASEGT. The CDR3 region is CASRTGLKNQPQHF. The CDR3 nucleotides read TGTGCCAGCAGGACAGGGCTTAAGAATCAGCCCCAGCATTTT.

This clonotype was observed a few times. Germline and junction disagree at one end, which may indicate a read error. CDR3 nucleotides: TGTGCCAGCAGTTCCGGGGTATTGAACACTGAAGCTTGCTTT. Translation gives CASSSGVLNTEACF. The V gene is TRBV28, the J gene TRBJ1-1; no clear D. The CDR3 runs to 14 residues. Per the germline V gene, CDR1 is MDHEN and CDR2 is SYDVKM. The full variable domain, in which reference TRBV28 and TRBJ1-1 provide the parts outside the CDR3, is DVKVTQSSRYLVKRTGEKVFLECVQDMDHENMFWYRQDPGLGLRLIYFSYDVKMKEKGDIPEGYSVSREKKERFSLILESASTNQTSMYLCASSSGVLNTEACFGQGTRLTVV.